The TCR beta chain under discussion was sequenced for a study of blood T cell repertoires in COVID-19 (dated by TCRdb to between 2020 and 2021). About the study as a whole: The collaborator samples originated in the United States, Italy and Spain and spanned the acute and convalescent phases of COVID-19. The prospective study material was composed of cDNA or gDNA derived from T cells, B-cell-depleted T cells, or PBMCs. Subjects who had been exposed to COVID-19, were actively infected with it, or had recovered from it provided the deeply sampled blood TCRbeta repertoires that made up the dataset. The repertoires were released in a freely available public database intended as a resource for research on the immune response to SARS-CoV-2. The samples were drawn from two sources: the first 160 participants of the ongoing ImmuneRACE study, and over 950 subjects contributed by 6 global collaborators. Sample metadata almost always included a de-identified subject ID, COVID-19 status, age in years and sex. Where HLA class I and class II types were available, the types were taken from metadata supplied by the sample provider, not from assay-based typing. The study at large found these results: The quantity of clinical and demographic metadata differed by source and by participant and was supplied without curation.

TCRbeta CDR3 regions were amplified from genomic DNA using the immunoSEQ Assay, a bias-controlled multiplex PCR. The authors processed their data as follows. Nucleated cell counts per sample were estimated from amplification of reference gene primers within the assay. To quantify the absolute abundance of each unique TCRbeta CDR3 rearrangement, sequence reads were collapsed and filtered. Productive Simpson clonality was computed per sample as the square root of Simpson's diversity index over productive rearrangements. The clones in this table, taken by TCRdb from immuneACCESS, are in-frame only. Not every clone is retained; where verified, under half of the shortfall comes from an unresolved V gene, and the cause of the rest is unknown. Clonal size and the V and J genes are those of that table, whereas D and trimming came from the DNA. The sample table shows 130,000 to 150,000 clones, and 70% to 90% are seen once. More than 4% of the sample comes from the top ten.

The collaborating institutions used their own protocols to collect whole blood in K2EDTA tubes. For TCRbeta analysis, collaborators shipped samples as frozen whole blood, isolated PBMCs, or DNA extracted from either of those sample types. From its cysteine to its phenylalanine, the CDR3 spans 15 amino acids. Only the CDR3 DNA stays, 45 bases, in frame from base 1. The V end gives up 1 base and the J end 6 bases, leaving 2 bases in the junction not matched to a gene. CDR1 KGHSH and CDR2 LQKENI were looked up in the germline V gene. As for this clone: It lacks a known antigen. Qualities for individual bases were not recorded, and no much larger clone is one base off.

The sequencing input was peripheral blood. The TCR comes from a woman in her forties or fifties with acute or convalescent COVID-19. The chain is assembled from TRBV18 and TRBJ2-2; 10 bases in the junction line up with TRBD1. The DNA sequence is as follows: TGTGCCAGCTCACCACGGACAGGGGGTCCCGGGGAGCTGTTTTTT. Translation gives CASSPRTGGPGELFF.